These T cell receptor beta chains were read from a single sample in a study of a mutant IDH1 vaccine in newly diagnosed glioma. This table comes from immunoSEQ multiplex PCR, and its TCRdb copy is limited to in-frame clones, with some not included. The repertoire holds about 86,000 clones, with 75% to 85% as singletons. No antigen has been assigned to these receptors. The sample here was PBMCs, taken from a glioma patient whose treatment included an IDH1 peptide vaccine. Every receptor here comes from a man aged 25-40 years with glioma. Some clones in this sample may be carry-over from other donors' samples. Both conserved end residues are part of each CDR3. The order of the fields is V gene, clone size, J gene, D gene, CDR3 protein, CDR3 DNA. The D gene is left open where the match is weak. The listing skips clone size in some rows; elsewhere it reads once, few, many or a size class.

v_gene: TRBV4-1
abundance: -
j_gene: TRBJ2-1
d_gene: -
CDR3aa: CASSQARTVYNEQFF
CDR3nt: TGCGCCAGCAGCCAAGCTCGGACAGTGTACAATGAGCAGTTCTTC

v_gene: TRBV6-5
abundance: -
j_gene: TRBJ2-7
d_gene: TRBD2
CDR3aa: CASSYTGLAIYEQYF
CDR3nt: TGTGCCAGCAGTTACACGGGACTAGCGATCTACGAGCAGTACTTC

v_gene: TRBV6-4
abundance: -
j_gene: TRBJ2-2
d_gene: TRBD2
CDR3aa: CASSPAITSGEPNTGELFF
CDR3nt: TGTGCCAGCAGCCCCGCCATCACTAGCGGGGAACCGAACACCGGGGAGCTGTTTTTT

v_gene: TRBV27
abundance: once
j_gene: TRBJ1-6
d_gene: TRBD1
CDR3aa: CASSLGTGQGNSPLHF
CDR3nt: TGTGCCAGCAGTTTAGGGACGGGACAGGGAAATTCACCCCTCCACTTT

v_gene: TRBV18
abundance: -
j_gene: TRBJ1-1
d_gene: -
CDR3aa: CASSPGGSTEAFF
CDR3nt: TGTGCCAGCTCACCAGGAGGAAGCACTGAAGCTTTCTTT

v_gene: TRBV27
abundance: -
j_gene: TRBJ1-1
d_gene: -
CDR3aa: CASSSTWSLGQLNTEAFF
CDR3nt: TGTGCCAGCAGTTCCACCTGGTCGCTTGGACAGCTGAACACTGAAGCTTTCTTT

v_gene: TRBV9
abundance: -
j_gene: TRBJ2-2
d_gene: -
CDR3aa: CASSVVEDSYTGELFF
CDR3nt: TGTGCCAGCAGCGTCGTAGAGGACTCCTACACCGGGGAGCTGTTTTTT

v_gene: TRBV10-2
abundance: few
j_gene: TRBJ1-2
d_gene: -
CDR3aa: CASSEVGDYGYTF
CDR3nt: TGCGCCAGCAGTGAGGTAGGGGACTATGGCTACACCTTC

v_gene: TRBV10-3
abundance: -
j_gene: TRBJ2-3
d_gene: -
CDR3aa: CAISAKLTDTQYF
CDR3nt: TGTGCCATCAGCGCCAAACTCACAGATACGCAGTATTTT

v_gene: TRBV6-1
abundance: -
j_gene: TRBJ1-2
d_gene: TRBD1
CDR3aa: CASSRDSNYGYTF
CDR3nt: TGTGCCAGCAGCAGGGACAGCAACTATGGCTACACCTTC

v_gene: TRBV5-1
abundance: -
j_gene: TRBJ2-7
d_gene: -
CDR3aa: CASSLDQGTYEQYF
CDR3nt: TGCGCCAGCAGCTTGGACCAAGGGACCTACGAGCAGTACTTC

v_gene: TRBV14
abundance: -
j_gene: TRBJ1-2
d_gene: TRBD1
CDR3aa: CASSPGTEGIGGYTF
CDR3nt: TGTGCCAGCAGCCCAGGGACAGAAGGGATCGGTGGCTACACCTTC

v_gene: TRBV7-2
abundance: -
j_gene: TRBJ1-2
d_gene: -
CDR3aa: CASRVPSFEDGYTF
CDR3nt: TGTGCCAGCAGGGTCCCCTCCTTTGAGGATGGCTACACCTTC

v_gene: TRBV19
abundance: once
j_gene: TRBJ2-7
d_gene: -
CDR3aa: CASSISGARGREQYF
CDR3nt: TGTGCCAGTAGTATCTCAGGGGCGCGGGGGCGCGAGCAGTACTTC

v_gene: TRBV2
abundance: few
j_gene: TRBJ2-1
d_gene: -
CDR3aa: CASQLLGARGEQFF
CDR3nt: TGTGCCAGCCAACTTCTAGGGGCCAGGGGTGAGCAGTTCTTC

v_gene: TRBV6-4
abundance: -
j_gene: TRBJ2-1
d_gene: -
CDR3aa: CASSENRWGEQFF
CDR3nt: TGTGCCAGCAGTGAGAATCGCTGGGGGGAGCAGTTCTTC

v_gene: TRBV30
abundance: -
j_gene: TRBJ1-2
d_gene: -
CDR3aa: CAWSVSSGYGYTF
CDR3nt: TGTGCCTGGAGTGTATCATCAGGCTATGGCTACACCTTC

v_gene: TRBV6-6
abundance: -
j_gene: TRBJ2-7
d_gene: TRBD1
CDR3aa: CASSSAGGGVQYF
CDR3nt: TGTGCCAGCAGTTCTGCAGGGGGCGGAGTGCAGTACTTC

v_gene: TRBV5-6
abundance: -
j_gene: TRBJ2-5
d_gene: -
CDR3aa: CASSLGQGQETQYF
CDR3nt: TGTGCCAGCAGCTTGGGCCAGGGGCAGGAGACCCAGTACTTC

v_gene: TRBV2
abundance: -
j_gene: TRBJ2-3
d_gene: TRBD2
CDR3aa: CASSVELAGPDTQYF
CDR3nt: TGTGCCAGCAGTGTCGAACTAGCGGGCCCAGATACGCAGTATTTT